The 27 T cell receptor beta chains in this list originate from one sample, sequenced in a study of blood T cell repertoires in COVID-19. Clones were sequenced by immunoSEQ multiplex PCR, and TCRdb holds only the in-frame ones, with some missing. The profile shows over 150,000 clones, around 90% of them singletons. Sequencing used peripheral blood. All receptors derive from a woman aged 55-69 years who had recovered from COVID-19.

This sequence joins TRBV9 and TRBJ1-3; D is perhaps TRBD1 (5 bases). The CDR3 sequence is 14 residues long. Germline values: CDR1 SGDLS, CDR2 YYNGEE. The V gene lost 2 bases and the J gene lost 4 bases, with 10 bases spanning the gap. The CDR3 DNA reads as TGTGCCAGCAGCGTGGGGGGGTTCGGAAACACCATATATTTT. Its protein product is CASSVGGFGNTIYF. The variable domain in full, completed from reference TRBV9 and TRBJ1-3, reads DSGVTQTPKHLITATGQRVTLRCSPRSGDLSVYWYQQSLDQGLQFLIQYYNGEERAKGNILERFSAQQFPDLHSELNLSSLELGDSALYFCASSVGGFGNTIYFGEGSWLTVV.

The rearrangement joins TRBV11-2 to TRBJ1-5; D is unresolved. Germline CDR1 and CDR2: SGHAT and FQNNGV. V gave up 1 base and J gave up 3 bases, with 7 bases separating them. The CDR3 runs to 14 residues. Here the CDR3 DNA reads TGTGCCAGCAGCTTAGGCCAGTACAATCAGCCCCAGCATTTT. Its translation is CASSLGQYNQPQHF.

As DNA, the CDR3 is TGTGCCAGCAGTGGGGGGTATGGCTACACCTTC. Its translation is CASSGGYGYTF. The chain links TRBV3-1 (or the pseudogene TRBV3-2) to TRBJ1-2; perhaps TRBD1 as D (5 bases). Germline V lookup: CDR1 LGHDT, CDR2 YNNKEL (reference sequence). CDR3 length equals 11 residues. The V end lost 6 bases, the J end lost 5 bases, and 7 bases lay between the germline ends.

In DNA form, the CDR3 reads TGCAGCGCTAGCGGGGGGGCCAGCTCCTACGAGCAGTACTTC. Its translation: CSASGGASSYEQYF. The chain uses TRBV29-1 and TRBJ2-7; TRBD2 matches at 12 bases. This CDR3 is 14 amino acids long. CDR1 is SQVTM and CDR2 is ANQGSEA in the germline V gene. After removal of 7 bases from V and 0 bases from J, the junction contained 4 bases not matched to a gene.

This chain uses TRBV28 with TRBJ2-4; D not resolved. Germline lookup yields CDR1 MDHEN and CDR2 SYDVKM. This CDR3 region has 14 residues. The V and J ends lost 6 bases and 1 base respectively, with 10 bases between them. The CDR3, as DNA: TGTGCCAGCAGCCCCGCGGAGGCCAAAAACATTCAGTACTTC. Its translation is CASSPAEAKNIQYF.

The chain links TRBV28 to TRBJ2-7; TRBD2 matches at 9 bases. CDR1 and CDR2 from the germline V gene are MDHEN and SYDVKM. The CDR3 is 14 amino acids. J gave up 2 bases and V 5 bases, and 4 bases lay outside the gene matches. CDR3 sequence: CASSTSGPPYEQYF. In nucleotides, the CDR3 is TGTGCCAGCAGTACTAGCGGGCCTCCCTACGAGCAGTACTTC.

J is TRBJ2-7 and V is TRBV5-1; 10 bases line up with TRBD1. Per germline, CDR1 SGHRS and CDR2 YFSETQ. The CDR3 is 14 residues long. After removal of 4 bases from V and 7 bases from J, the junction contained 8 bases not matched to a gene. CDR3 sequence reads: CASSNPGQGMEQYF. The CDR3 DNA reads TGCGCCAGCAGCAATCCGGGACAGGGGATGGAGCAGTACTTC. Full variable domain (outside the CDR3, taken from reference TRBV5-1 and TRBJ2-7): KAGVTQTPRYLIKTRGQQVTLSCSPISGHRSVSWYQQTPGQGLQFLFEYFSETQRNKGNFPGRFSGRQFSNSRSEMNVSTLELGDSALYLCASSNPGQGMEQYFGPGTRLTVT.

V is TRBV19 and J is TRBJ1-5; D unclear. CDR1 is LNHDA and CDR2 is SQIVND in the germline V gene (reference sequence). Trimming removed 5 bases at V and 6 bases at J, with 11 bases between. The CDR3 is 13 residues long. The CDR3: CASSSTTGQPQHF. As DNA, the CDR3 is TGTGCCAGTAGTTCGACGACGGGTCAGCCCCAGCATTTT.

The rearrangement uses TRBV27 and TRBJ2-2; 9 bases match TRBD1. The germline V gene has CDR1 MNHEY and CDR2 SMNVEV (reference sequence). The CDR3 extends over 17 amino acids. J lost 1 base, V lost 7 bases, and 10 bases had no gene match. This CDR3 is CASTKNGQGRNTGELFF. The CDR3, as DNA: TGTGCCAGCACCAAAAATGGACAGGGGAGGAACACCGGGGAGCTGTTTTTT.

A single count supports this clone. V gene TRBV11-3 combines with J gene TRBJ2-7, with 7 nucleotides matching TRBD2. Trimming cost V 5 bases and J 4 bases; bases outside gene matches: 5. Germline CDR1 reads SGHNT; CDR2 reads YENEEA. CDR3 length: 13 amino acids. CDR3 sequence reads: CASSPGREYEQYF. DNA for the CDR3: TGTGCCAGCAGCCCAGGGAGGGAGTACGAGCAGTACTTC.

The rearrangement links TRBV24-1 to TRBJ2-2, with 12 bases aligning to TRBD1. Losses at the gene ends were 4 bases for V and 8 bases for J; bases not matched to a gene: 7. The CDR3 covers 16 residues. Germline loops: CDR1 KGHDR, CDR2 SFDVKD. CDR3 in amino acids: CATSETRDRGPGELFF. The CDR3 region has the DNA TGTGCCACCAGTGAGACCCGGGACAGGGGGCCGGGGGAGCTGTTTTTT.

The rearrangement uses TRBV6-5 and TRBJ2-2; 7 bases agree with TRBD2. Trimming at V came to 7 bases and at J to 7 bases, leaving 3 bases not matched to a gene. In germline, CDR1 is MNHEY, CDR2 SVGAGI. CDR3 size: 12 residues. This CDR3 reads CASTTGGGELFF. The DNA for the CDR3 is TGTGCCAGCACCACGGGGGGCGGGGAGCTGTTTTTT.

This clone was observed a single time. The gene calls are TRBV7-9 and TRBJ2-3; D call uncertain. CDR1 is SEHNR and CDR2 is FQNEAQ in the germline V gene (reference sequence). V was cut by 4 bases and J by 3 bases, with 8 bases left in between. The CDR3 totals 13 residues. CDR3 DNA: TGTGCCAGCAGCTCCGCCCGGACAGATACGCAGTATTTT. Amino acids: CASSSARTDTQYF.

This chain joins TRBV6-5 and TRBJ1-2; D uncertain. CDR3 size: 12 residues. V lost 8 bases, J lost 8 bases, and 15 bases lay in between. Germline CDR1 is MNHEY and CDR2 is SVGAGI. The CDR3 region is CASALTLEGYTF. CDR3 sequence (DNA): TGTGCCAGCGCACTAACCTTAGAAGGCTACACCTTC.

This chain joins TRBV10-3 and TRBJ2-3, with D perhaps TRBD1 (6 bases). Trimming shortened V by 11 bases and J by 1 base, and 16 bases separated the two germline ends. Per germline, CDR1 ENHRY and CDR2 SYGVKD. The CDR3 runs 14 residues. CDR3 bases: TGTGCCGCACACCGGGACAAACGCACAGATACGCAGTATTTT. It codes for CAAHRDKRTDTQYF.

As concerns this clone: It is unclear where the CDR3 begins or ends on the DNA, so no DNA is shown, and the CDR3 is as TCRdb lists it. The genes are TRBV12-1 and TRBJ1-2; TRBD1, the table's D call, lacks a check against the DNA. TRBV12-1 is shown as a pseudogene. The CDR3 spans 18 residues, counting both ends. The CDR3 loop is CASSFAQGTLDRGYGYTF.

V usage is TRBV5-4 and J usage is TRBJ1-2, with no clear D. Germline CDR1 and CDR2: SGHNT and YYREEE (reference sequence). V was pared by 4 bases and J by 1 base, with 14 bases between. There are 15 residues in the CDR3. CDR3 loop: CASSLWGGYNYGYTF. The CDR3 DNA reads as TGTGCCAGCAGCCTTTGGGGAGGTTATAACTATGGCTACACCTTC.

The chain employs TRBV6-6 and TRBJ1-1, with 7 bases that match TRBD1. This CDR3 has 15 amino acids. With 5 bases clipped from V and 2 bases from J, the junction kept 8 bases outside the gene matches. CDR1 and CDR2 from the germline V gene are MNHNY and SVGAGI (reference sequence). The CDR3 DNA reads as TGTGCCAGCAGTCGAGGACAGGACTCAAACACTGAAGCTTTCTTT. Encoded protein: CASSRGQDSNTEAFF.

The genes are TRBV4-1 and TRBJ1-5; 7 nucleotides line up with TRBD1. Germline CDR1 is MGHRA and CDR2 is YSYEKL. The V segment lost 2 bases and the J segment 3 bases; nucleotides outside the gene matches: 7. The CDR3 sequence is 16 residues long. In nucleotides, the CDR3 is TGCGCCAGCAGCCAAAGGTCGACAGGGTCCAATCAGCCCCAGCATTTT. It specifies CASSQRSTGSNQPQHF.

This clone was seen more than once but under ten times. V is TRBV12-5 and J is TRBJ2-1; 9 bases align to TRBD1. The junction had 12 bases not matched to a gene; V was cut back by 1 base and J by 8 bases. Germline V gives CDR1 LGHNT, CDR2 FRNRAP. The CDR3 is made up of 17 amino acids. CDR3 DNA sequence: TGTGCTAGTGGTTTGGGGGTTGGGACAGGGTTTATCCATGAGCAGTTCTTC. Amino acid sequence: CASGLGVGTGFIHEQFF.

This sequence joins TRBV11-2 and TRBJ2-5; 7 bases agree with TRBD1. This CDR3 spans 14 amino acids. CDR1 and CDR2 (germline): SGHAT, FQNNGV. With 4 bases clipped from V and 4 bases from J, the junction kept 6 bases outside the gene matches. The CDR3 DNA sequence: TGTGCCAGCAGCTCTCCGACAGGGAGAGAGACCCAGTACTTC. Translation gives CASSSPTGRETQYF.

V gene TRBV9 combines with J gene TRBJ1-2; 10 bases fit TRBD1. Germline CDR1 is SGDLS and CDR2 is YYNGEE. The CDR3 runs 14 residues. The V and J ends lost 2 bases and 5 bases, in that order; junction bases with no gene match: 3. CDR3 coding DNA: TGTGCCAGCAGCGTTGGGACAGGGGAGTATGGCTACACCTTC. Translating it yields CASSVGTGEYGYTF.

The rearrangement uses TRBV9 and TRBJ2-2; D might be TRBD2 (6 bases). The CDR3 totals 15 residues. CDR1 SGDLS and CDR2 YYNGEE come from the germline V gene. V lost 1 base, J lost 2 bases, and 9 bases lay in between. As DNA, the CDR3 is TGTGCCAGCAGCGTACTAGCGATTAACACCGGGGAGCTGTTTTTT. Amino acid sequence: CASSVLAINTGELFF.

The V and J genes are TRBV7-9 and TRBJ2-5; no clear D. V lost 3 bases and J 5 bases, leaving 7 bases between the germline ends. Per germline, CDR1 SEHNR and CDR2 FQNEAQ (reference sequence). The length of the CDR3 is 12 residues. As DNA, the CDR3 is TGTGCCAGCAGCTTCGCAGTGGAGACCCAGTACTTC. The encoded protein is CASSFAVETQYF. Looking up the rest from reference TRBV7-9 and TRBJ2-5 gives the full variable domain: DTGVSQNPRHKITKRGQNVTFRCDPISEHNRLYWYRQTLGQGPEFLTYFQNEAQLEKSRLLSDRFSAERPKGSFSTLEIQRTEQGDSAMYLCASSFAVETQYFGPGTRLLVL.

This chain links TRBV30 with TRBJ1-2, with a possible D match to TRBD1 (5 bases). Germline assignment: CDR1 GTSNPN and CDR2 SVGIG (reference sequence). The CDR3 sequence is 14 residues long. Between the trimmed V and J ends, which lost 4 bases and 8 bases, there was a span of 20 bases. CDR3 protein: CAWMAAGGGFGYTF. The CDR3 bases are TGTGCCTGGATGGCCGCCGGGGGGGGGTTCGGCTACACCTTC.

This chain joins TRBV18 and TRBJ2-3; D might be TRBD2 (7 bases). The length of the CDR3 is 16 residues. In germline, CDR1 is KGHSH, CDR2 LQKENI. V was trimmed by 3 bases and J by 6 bases, leaving 19 bases between them. The CDR3: CASSPALRGGLDTQYF. The CDR3 DNA reads TGTGCCAGCTCACCTGCTCTGCGCGGGGGCCTGGATACGCAGTATTTT.

The chain couples TRBV9 to TRBJ2-1; 11 bases fit TRBD2. This CDR3 is built from 16 residues. Losses at the gene ends were 4 bases for V and 8 bases for J; bases not matched to a gene: 11. Germline values: CDR1 SGDLS, CDR2 YYNGEE. The CDR3 region has the DNA TGTGCCAGCAGCCCGGGGCTAGCGGGGGGCCCACATGAGCAGTTCTTC. It encodes CASSPGLAGGPHEQFF.